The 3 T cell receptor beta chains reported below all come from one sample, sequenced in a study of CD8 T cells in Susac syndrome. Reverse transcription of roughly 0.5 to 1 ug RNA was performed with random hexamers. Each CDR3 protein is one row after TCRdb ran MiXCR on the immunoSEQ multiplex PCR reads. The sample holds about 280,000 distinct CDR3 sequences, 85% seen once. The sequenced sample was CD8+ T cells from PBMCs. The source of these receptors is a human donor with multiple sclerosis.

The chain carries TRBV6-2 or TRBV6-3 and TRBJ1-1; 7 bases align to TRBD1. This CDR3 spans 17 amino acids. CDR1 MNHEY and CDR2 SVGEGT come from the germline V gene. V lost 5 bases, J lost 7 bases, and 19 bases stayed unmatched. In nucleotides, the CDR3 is TGTGCCAGCAGTAACCCTGACAGGGTCTTGAACATGGGTGAAGCTTTCTTT. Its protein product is CASSNPDRVLNMGEAFF.

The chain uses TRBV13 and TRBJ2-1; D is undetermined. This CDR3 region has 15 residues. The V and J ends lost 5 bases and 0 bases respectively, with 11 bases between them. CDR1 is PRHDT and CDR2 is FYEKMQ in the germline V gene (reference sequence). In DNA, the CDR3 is TGTGCCAGCAGCACGTTCATGAGCTCCTACAATGAGCAGTTCTTC. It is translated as CASSTFMSSYNEQFF.

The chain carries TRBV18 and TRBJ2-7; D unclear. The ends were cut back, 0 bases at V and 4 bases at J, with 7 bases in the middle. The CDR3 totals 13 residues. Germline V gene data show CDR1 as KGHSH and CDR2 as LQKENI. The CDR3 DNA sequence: TGTGCCAGCTCACCACCACTTACGTACGAGCAGTACTTC. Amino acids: CASSPPLTYEQYF.